This TCR beta chain was sequenced during a study of CXCR3-negative and CXCR3-positive naive CD8 T cells. General study findings and limits: Against CXCR3-negative naive cells, CXCR3-positive naive cells showed more hydrophobic TRB CDR3s.

The CDR3 runs 16 residues. 5' RACE that incorporated UMI labels was used to prepare the TRB cDNA libraries. One entry per CDR3 protein, without DNA, is what TCRdb gives after re-calling the 5' RACE reads. This repertoire includes about 120,000 distinct CDR3 sequences. Concerning this clonotype itself: Its antigen is unidentified.

Sequencing was carried out using naive CXCR3+ CD8+ T cells from blood. Subset given: CD45RO-CCR7+CD27+CD95- naive CD8+ T cells expressing CXCR3 (TNR3+). The source of this sequence is a human donor in good health. Some clones in this sample may be carry-over from other donors' samples. The chain uses TRBV12-3 or TRBV12-4 and TRBJ2-5; the D gene TCRdb calls, TRBD1, cannot be checked with no DNA. CDR3 sequence reads: CASRPYGTGSQETQYF.